The clone carrying this T cell receptor beta chain was seen once. Its antigen is unidentified. The sample originates from a study of shared clonotypes between healthy human individuals. Study-wide points: A handful of donors showed sharing of approximately 5% of naive CD4 clonotypes. All-four-donor shared clonotypes had higher generation probabilities than non-shared clonotypes did.

Germline lookup yields CDR1 MDHEN and CDR2 SYDVKM. V dropped 6 bases and J dropped 1 base, with 15 bases sitting between them. CDR3 length: 15 residues. The protocol was immunoSEQ multiplex PCR, while the TCRdb copy is restricted to in-frame clones and leaves out a portion. The table has millions of clones, 95% seen once; the top ten hold more than 0.1%. A CD45RA+ naive subset and a CD45RA-negative memory subset were split from CD4+ cells. Input material: naive CD4+ T cells sorted from blood. Stated subset: CD45RA+ positively selected. The chain links TRBV28 to TRBJ1-1; tentatively, D is TRBD1 (5 bases). The receptor comes from a man in his late teens or twenties in good health. This CDR3 reads CASSTGAATNTEAFF. The CDR3 nucleotides read TGTGCCAGCAGCACCGGGGCAGCGACGAACACTGAAGCTTTCTTT.